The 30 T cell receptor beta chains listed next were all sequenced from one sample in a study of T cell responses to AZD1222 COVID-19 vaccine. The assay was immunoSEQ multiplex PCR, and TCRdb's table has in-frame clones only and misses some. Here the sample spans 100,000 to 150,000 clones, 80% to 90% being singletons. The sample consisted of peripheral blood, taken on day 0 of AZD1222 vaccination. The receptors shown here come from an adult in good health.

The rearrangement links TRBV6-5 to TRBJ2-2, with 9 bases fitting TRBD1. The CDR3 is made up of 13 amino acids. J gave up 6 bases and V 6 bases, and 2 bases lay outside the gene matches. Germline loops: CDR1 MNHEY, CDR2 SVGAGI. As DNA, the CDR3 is TGTGCCAGCAGCACAGGGGGCCCCGGGGAGCTGTTTTTT. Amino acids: CASSTGGPGELFF.

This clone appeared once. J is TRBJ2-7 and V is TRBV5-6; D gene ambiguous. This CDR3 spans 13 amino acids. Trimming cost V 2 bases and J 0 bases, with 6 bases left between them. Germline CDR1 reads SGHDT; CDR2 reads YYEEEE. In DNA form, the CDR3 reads TGTGCCAGCAGCTTTGGAAACTCCTACGAGCAGTACTTC. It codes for CASSFGNSYEQYF.

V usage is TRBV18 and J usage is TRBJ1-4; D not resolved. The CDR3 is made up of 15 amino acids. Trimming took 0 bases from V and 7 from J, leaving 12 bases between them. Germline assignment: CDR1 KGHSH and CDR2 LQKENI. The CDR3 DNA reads TGTGCCAGCTCACCACCGGTGAGAGCGGGTGAAAAACTGTTTTTT. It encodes CASSPPVRAGEKLFF.

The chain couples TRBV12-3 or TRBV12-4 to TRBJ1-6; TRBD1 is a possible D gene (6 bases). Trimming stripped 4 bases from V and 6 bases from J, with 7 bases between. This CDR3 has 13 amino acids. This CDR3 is CASSSGVNSPLHF. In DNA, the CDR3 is TGTGCCAGCAGTTCAGGGGTTAATTCACCCCTCCACTTT.

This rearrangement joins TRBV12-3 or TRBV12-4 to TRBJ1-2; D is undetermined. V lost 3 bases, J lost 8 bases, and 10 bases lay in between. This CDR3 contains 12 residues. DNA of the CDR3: TGTGCCAGCAGTTTGAGGGTGCACGGCTACACCTTC. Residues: CASSLRVHGYTF.

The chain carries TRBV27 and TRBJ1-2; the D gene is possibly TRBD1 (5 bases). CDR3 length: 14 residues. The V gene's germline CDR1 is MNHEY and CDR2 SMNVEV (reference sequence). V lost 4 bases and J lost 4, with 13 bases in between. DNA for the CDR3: TGTGCCAGCAGTTCCACCGGGACGGGCTATGGCTACACCTTC. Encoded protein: CASSSTGTGYGYTF.

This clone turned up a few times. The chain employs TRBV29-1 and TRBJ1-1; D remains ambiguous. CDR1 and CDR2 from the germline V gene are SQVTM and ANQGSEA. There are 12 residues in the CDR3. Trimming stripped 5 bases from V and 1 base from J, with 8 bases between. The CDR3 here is CSVFLRNTEAFF. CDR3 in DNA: TGCAGCGTTTTTTTGCGGAACACTGAAGCTTTCTTT.

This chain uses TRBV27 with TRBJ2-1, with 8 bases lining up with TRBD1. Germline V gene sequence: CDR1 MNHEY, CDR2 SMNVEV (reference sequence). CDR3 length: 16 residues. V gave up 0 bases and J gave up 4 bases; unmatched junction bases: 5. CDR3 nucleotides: TGTGCCAGCAGTTTATCTCCCGGGACAGGATACAATGAGCAGTTCTTC. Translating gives CASSLSPGTGYNEQFF.

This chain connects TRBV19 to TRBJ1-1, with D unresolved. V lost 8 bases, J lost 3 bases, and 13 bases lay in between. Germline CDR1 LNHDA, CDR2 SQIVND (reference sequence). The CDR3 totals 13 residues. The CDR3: CASSTLGYTEAFF. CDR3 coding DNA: TGTGCCAGTTCTACCCTGGGGTACACTGAAGCTTTCTTT.

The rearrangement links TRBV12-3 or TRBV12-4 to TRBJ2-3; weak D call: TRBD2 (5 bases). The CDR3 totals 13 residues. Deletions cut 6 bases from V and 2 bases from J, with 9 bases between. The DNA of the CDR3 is TGTGCCAGCAGGGACTCAAACACAGATACGCAGTATTTT. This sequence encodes CASRDSNTDTQYF.

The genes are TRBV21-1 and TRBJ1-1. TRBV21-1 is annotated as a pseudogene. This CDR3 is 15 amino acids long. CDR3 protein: CASSKIGGRGTEAFF. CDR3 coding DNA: TGTGCCAGCAGCAAAATCGGGGGGAGGGGCACTGAAGCTTTCTTT.

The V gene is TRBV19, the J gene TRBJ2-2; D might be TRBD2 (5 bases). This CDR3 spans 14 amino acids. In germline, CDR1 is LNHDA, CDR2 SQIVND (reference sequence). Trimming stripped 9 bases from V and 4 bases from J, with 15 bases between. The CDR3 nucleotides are TGTGCCAGCCGTCTAGCCGGGTCCACCGGGGAGCTGTTTTTT. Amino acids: CASRLAGSTGELFF.

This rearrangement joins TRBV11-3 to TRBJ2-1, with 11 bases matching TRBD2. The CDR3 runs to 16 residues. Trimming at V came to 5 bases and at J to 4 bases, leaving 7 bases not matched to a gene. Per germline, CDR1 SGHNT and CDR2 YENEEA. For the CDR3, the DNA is TGTGCCAGCAGCCTTACTAGCGGGGGAGGGTACAATGAGCAGTTCTTC. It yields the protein CASSLTSGGGYNEQFF.

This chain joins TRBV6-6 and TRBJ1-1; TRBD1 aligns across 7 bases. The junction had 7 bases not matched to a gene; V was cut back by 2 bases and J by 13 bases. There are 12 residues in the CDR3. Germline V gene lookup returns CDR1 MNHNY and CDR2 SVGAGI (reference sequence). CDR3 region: CASSYSGQVDFF. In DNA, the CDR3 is TGTGCCAGCAGTTACAGCGGACAGGTGGATTTCTTT.

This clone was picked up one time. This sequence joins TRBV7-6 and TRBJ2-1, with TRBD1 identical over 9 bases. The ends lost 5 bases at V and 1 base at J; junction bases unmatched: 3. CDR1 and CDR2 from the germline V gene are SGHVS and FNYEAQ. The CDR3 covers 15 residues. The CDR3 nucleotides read TGTGCCAGCAGCCCGACAGGGGGATCCTACAATGAGCAGTTCTTC. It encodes CASSPTGGSYNEQFF.

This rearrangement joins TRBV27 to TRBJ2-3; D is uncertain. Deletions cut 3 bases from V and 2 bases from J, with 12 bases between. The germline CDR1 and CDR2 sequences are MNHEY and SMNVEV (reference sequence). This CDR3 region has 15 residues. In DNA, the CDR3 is TGTGCCAGCAGTTTGGGCGGTCCGGCCACAGATACGCAGTATTTT. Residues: CASSLGGPATDTQYF.

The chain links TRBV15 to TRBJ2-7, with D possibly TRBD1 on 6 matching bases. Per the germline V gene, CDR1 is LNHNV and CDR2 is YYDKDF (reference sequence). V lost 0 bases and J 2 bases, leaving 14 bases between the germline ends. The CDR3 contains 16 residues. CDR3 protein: CATSREGLAGAYEQYF. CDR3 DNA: TGTGCCACCAGCAGAGAGGGGTTGGCAGGGGCCTACGAGCAGTACTTC.

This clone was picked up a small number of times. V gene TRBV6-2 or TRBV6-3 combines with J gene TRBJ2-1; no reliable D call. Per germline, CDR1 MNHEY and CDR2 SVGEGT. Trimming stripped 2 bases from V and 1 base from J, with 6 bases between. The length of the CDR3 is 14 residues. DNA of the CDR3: TGTGCCAGCAGTTACCGCAGGTCCTACAATGAGCAGTTCTTC. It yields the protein CASSYRRSYNEQFF.

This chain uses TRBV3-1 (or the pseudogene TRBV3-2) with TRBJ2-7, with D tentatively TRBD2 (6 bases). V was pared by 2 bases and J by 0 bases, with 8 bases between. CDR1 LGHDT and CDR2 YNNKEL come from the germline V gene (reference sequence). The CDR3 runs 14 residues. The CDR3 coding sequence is TGTGCCAGCAGCCAAAGGGAGGTCTCCTACGAGCAGTACTTC. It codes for CASSQREVSYEQYF.

This chain's CDR3 is CASSLVVSSYEQYF. CDR3 nucleotide sequence: TGTGCCAGCAGCTTAGTGGTCTCCTCCTACGAGCAGTACTTC. The V and J genes are TRBV7-2 and TRBJ2-7; no clear D gene. The CDR3 totals 14 residues. The V gene's germline CDR1 is SGHTA and CDR2 FQGNSA. The germline V and J ends were trimmed by 1 base and 0 bases, with 7 bases remaining between them.

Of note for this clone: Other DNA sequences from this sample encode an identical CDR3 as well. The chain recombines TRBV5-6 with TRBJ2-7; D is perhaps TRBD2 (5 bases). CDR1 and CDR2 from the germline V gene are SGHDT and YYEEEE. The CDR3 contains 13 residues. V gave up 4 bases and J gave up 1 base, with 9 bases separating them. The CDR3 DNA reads TGTGCCAGCAGCCTCCGGGGTTCCTACGAGCAGTACTTC. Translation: CASSLRGSYEQYF.

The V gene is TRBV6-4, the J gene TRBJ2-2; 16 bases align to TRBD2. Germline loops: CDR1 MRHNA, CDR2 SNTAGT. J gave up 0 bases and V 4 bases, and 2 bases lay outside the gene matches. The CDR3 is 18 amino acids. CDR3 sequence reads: CASSAGTSGGANTGELFF. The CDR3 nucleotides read TGTGCCAGCAGTGCCGGGACTAGCGGGGGGGCGAACACCGGGGAGCTGTTTTTT.

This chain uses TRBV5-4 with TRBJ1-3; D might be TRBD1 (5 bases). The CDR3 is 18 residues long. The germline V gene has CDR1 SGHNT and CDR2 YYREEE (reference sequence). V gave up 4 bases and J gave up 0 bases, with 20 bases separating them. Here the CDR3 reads CASSKSGGTVVSGNTIYF. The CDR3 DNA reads TGTGCCAGCAGCAAGTCGGGCGGGACGGTCGTCTCTGGAAACACCATATATTTT.

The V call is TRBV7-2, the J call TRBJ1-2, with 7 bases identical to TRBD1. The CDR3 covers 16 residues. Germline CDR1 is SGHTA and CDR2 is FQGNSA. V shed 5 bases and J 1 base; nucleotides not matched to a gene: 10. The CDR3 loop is CASSPSTGTVNYGYTF. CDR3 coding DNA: TGTGCCAGCAGCCCCTCGACAGGGACCGTTAACTATGGCTACACCTTC.

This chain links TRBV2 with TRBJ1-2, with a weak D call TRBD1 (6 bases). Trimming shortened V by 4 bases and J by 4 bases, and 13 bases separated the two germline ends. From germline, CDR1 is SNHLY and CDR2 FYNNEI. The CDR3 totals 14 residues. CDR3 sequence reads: CASSGRGALYGYTF. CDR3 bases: TGTGCCAGCAGTGGGAGGGGGGCCCTCTATGGCTACACCTTC.

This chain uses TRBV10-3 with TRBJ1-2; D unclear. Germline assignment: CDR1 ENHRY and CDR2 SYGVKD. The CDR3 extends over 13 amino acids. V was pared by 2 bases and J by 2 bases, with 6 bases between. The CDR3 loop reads CAISETVNYGYTF. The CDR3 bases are TGTGCCATCAGTGAGACAGTAAACTATGGCTACACCTTC.

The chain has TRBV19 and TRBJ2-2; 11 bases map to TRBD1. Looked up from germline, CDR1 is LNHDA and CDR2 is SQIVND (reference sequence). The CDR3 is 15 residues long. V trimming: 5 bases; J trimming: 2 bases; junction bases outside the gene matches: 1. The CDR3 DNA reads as TGTGCCAGTAGTGGGACAGGGGGTAACACCGGGGAGCTGTTTTTT. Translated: CASSGTGGNTGELFF. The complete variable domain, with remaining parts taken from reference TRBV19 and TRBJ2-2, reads DGGITQSPKYLFRKEGQNVTLSCEQNLNHDAMYWYRQDPGQGLRLIYYSQIVNDFQKGDIAEGYSVSREKKESFPLTVTSAQKNPTAFYLCASSGTGGNTGELFFGEGSRLTVL.

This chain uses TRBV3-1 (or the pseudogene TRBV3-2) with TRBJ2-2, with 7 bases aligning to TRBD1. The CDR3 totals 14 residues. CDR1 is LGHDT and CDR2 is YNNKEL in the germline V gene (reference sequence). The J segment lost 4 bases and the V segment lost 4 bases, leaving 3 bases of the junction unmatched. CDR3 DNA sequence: TGTGCCAGCAGCCGGGACAGTATCACCGGGGAGCTGTTTTTT. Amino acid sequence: CASSRDSITGELFF.

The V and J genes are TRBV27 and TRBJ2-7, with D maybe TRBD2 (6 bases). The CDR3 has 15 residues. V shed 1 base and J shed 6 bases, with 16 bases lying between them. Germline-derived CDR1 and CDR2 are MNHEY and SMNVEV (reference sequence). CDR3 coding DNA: TGTGCCAGCAGTTTATTGGCGGGGATCGGTGGCGAGCAGTACTTC. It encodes CASSLLAGIGGEQYF.

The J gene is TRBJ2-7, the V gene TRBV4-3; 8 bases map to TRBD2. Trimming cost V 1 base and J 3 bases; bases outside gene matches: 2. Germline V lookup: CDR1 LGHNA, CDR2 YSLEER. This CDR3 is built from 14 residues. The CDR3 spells CASSQVGRVYEQYF. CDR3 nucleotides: TGCGCCAGCAGCCAAGTCGGGAGGGTCTACGAGCAGTACTTC.